These T cell receptor beta chains were read from a single sample in a study of blood T cell repertoires in COVID-19. Some clones are missing from TCRdb's copy, which holds only in-frame ones; the method was immunoSEQ multiplex PCR. The table has roughly 140,000 clones, over 80% seen once. The sequenced sample was peripheral blood. These receptors came from a woman aged 45 to 65 with acute or convalescent COVID-19. Each CDR3 is given with its conserved first and last residue. The D gene is left open where the match is weak. Size values are once, few and many counts, or a class for expanded clones, and some rows have none.

-,TRBV6-1,14,TRBD1,TRBJ2-3,TGTGCCAGCAGTGAGCTAACAGGGGGAGATACGCAGTATTTT,CASSELTGGDTQYF
-,TRBV7-3,17,TRBD1,TRBJ2-2,TGTGCCAGCAGCTTAACTGCGGGACAGGGGGCCACCGGGGAGCTGTTTTTT,CASSLTAGQGATGELFF
-,TRBV5-1,16,TRBD1,TRBJ2-6,TGCGCCAGCAGCTTGGAGGGGACAGGAGGGGCCAACGTCCTGACTTTC,CASSLEGTGGANVLTF
-,TRBV4-2,19,TRBD2,TRBJ2-1,TGTGCCAGCAGCCAAGATCCACTAGCGGGGGTGAGCTCCTACAATGAGCAGTTCTTC,CASSQDPLAGVSSYNEQFF
-,TRBV2,14,-,TRBJ1-1,TGTGCCAGCAGTGAGCGGGCTATGAACACTGAAGCTTTCTTT,CASSERAMNTEAFF
-,TRBV18,17,TRBD1,TRBJ1-6,TGTGCCAGCTCACCAACGAGACAGGGGGTTTTAGATTCACCCCTCCACTTT,CASSPTRQGVLDSPLHF
-,TRBV11-3,14,-,TRBJ2-5,TGTGCCAGCAGCCCCGCCGGCAGGCCAGAGACCCAGTACTTC,CASSPAGRPETQYF
-,TRBV10-3,13,-,TRBJ1-4,TGTGCCATCAGAGATGGACAGAATGAAAAACTGTTTTTT,CAIRDGQNEKLFF
-,TRBV5-1,18,TRBD2,TRBJ2-3,TGCGCCAGCAGCTTGGCCCTTTTAGGAGCGGGGGCCACAGATACGCAGTATTTT,CASSLALLGAGATDTQYF
-,TRBV7-9,14,-,TRBJ1-2,TGTGCCAGCAGCTCATTAGGGCAGGGCTATGGCTACACCTTC,CASSSLGQGYGYTF
-,TRBV10-3,19,-,TRBJ2-6,TGTGCCATCAGAGGGTCCGTTGATAGGGGGTCCCCCGGGGCCAACGTCCTGACTTTC,CAIRGSVDRGSPGANVLTF
once,TRBV6-6,14,-,TRBJ1-1,TGTGCCAGCAACCAACAGGGTGGAAAGACTGAAGCTTTCTTT,CASNQQGGKTEAFF
-,TRBV27,14,TRBD1,TRBJ1-5,TGTGCCAGCAGTCTCGGACAGGCGAATCAGCCCCAGCATTTT,CASSLGQANQPQHF